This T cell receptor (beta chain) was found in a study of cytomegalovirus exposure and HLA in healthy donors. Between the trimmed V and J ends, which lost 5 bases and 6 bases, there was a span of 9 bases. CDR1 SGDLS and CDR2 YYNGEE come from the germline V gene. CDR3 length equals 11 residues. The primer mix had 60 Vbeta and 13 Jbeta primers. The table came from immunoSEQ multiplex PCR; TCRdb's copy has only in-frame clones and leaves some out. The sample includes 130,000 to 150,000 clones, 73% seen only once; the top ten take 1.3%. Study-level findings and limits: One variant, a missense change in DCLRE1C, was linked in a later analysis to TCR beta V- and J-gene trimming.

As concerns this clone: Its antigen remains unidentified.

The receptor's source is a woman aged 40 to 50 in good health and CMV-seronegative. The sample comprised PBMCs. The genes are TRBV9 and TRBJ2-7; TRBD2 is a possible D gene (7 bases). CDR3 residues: CASRGGAEQYV. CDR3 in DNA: TGTGCCAGCAGGGGGGGGGCCGAGCAGTACGTC.